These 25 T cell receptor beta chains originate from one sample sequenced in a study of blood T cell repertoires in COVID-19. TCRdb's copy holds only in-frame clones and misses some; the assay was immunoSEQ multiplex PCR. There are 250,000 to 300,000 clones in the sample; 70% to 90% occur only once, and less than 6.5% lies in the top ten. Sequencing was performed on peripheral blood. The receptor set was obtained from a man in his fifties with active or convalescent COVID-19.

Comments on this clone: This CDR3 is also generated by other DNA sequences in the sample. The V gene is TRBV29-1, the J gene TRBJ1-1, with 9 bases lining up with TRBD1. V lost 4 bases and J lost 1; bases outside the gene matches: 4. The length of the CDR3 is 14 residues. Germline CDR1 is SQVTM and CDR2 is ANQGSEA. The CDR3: CSVGPGQGNTEAFF. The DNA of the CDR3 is TGCAGCGTTGGGCCGGGACAGGGGAACACTGAAGCTTTCTTT.

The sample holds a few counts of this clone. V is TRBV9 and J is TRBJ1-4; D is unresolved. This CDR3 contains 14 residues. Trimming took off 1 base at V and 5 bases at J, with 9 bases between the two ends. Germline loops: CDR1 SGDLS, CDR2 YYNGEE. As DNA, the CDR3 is TGTGCCAGCAGCGTAAACGGGTTGAATGAAAAACTGTTTTTT. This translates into CASSVNGLNEKLFF.

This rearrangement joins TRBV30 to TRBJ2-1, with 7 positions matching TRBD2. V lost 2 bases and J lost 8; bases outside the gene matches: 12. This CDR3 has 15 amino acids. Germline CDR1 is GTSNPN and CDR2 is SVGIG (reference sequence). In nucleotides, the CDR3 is TGTGCCTGGAGTAGAGGAGCGGGAAAAGGCGATGAGCAGTTCTTC. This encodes CAWSRGAGKGDEQFF.

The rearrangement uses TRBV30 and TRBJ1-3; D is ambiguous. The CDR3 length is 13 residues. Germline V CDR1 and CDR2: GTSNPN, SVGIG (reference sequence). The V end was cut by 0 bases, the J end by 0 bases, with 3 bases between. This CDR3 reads CAWSVRSGNTIYF. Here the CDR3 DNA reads TGTGCCTGGAGTGTCCGCTCTGGAAACACCATATATTTT.

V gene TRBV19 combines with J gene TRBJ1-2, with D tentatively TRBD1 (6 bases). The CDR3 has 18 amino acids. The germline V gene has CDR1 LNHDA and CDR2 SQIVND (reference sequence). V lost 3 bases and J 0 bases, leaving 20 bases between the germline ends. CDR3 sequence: CASSIPPQSGHPNYGYTF. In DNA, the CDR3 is TGTGCCAGTAGTATTCCCCCACAGTCGGGACACCCTAACTATGGCTACACCTTC.

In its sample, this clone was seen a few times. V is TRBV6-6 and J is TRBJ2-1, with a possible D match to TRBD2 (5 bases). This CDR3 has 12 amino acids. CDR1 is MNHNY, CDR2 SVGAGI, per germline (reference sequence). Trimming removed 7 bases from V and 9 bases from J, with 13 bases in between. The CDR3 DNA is TGTGCCAGCACAGCGGATGCAGTTGAGCAGTTCTTC. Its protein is CASTADAVEQFF.

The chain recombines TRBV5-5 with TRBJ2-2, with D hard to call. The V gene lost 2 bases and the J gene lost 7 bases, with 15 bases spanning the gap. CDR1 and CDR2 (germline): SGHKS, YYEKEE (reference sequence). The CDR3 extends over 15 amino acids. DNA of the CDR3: TGTGCCAGCAGCTTAATGGCAAGCCAGGTCGGGGAGCTGTTTTTT. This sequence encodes CASSLMASQVGELFF.

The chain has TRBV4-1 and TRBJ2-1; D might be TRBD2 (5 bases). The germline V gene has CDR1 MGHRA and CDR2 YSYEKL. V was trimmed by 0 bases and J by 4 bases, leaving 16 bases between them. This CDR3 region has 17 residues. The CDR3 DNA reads TGCGCCAGCAGCCAAGAGAGGGAGTCGGGTGCGTACAATGAGCAGTTCTTC. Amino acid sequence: CASSQERESGAYNEQFF.

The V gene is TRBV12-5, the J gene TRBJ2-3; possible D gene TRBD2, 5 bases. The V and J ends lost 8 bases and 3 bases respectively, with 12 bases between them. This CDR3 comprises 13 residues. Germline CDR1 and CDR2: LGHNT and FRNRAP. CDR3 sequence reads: CASRPSGTDTQYF. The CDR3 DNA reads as TGTGCTAGTCGACCCTCGGGGACAGATACGCAGTATTTT.

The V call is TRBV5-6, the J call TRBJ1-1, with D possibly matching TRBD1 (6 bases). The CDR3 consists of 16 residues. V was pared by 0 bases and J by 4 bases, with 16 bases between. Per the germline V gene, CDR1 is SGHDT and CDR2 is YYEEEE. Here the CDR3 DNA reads TGTGCCAGCAGCTTGGAAATGTACCAGGGGTCCACTGAAGCTTTCTTT. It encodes CASSLEMYQGSTEAFF.

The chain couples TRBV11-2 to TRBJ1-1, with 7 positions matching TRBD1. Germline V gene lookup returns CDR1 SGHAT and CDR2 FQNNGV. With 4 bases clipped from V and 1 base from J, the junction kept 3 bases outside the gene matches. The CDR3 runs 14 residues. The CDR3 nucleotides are TGTGCCAGCAGCTCCAACAGGGGGAACACTGAAGCTTTCTTT. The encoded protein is CASSSNRGNTEAFF.

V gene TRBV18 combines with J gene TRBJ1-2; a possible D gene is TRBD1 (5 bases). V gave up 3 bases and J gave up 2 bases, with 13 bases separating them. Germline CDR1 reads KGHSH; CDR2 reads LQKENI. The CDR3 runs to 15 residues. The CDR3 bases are TGTGCCAGCTCACCGGGGCCCAGTTCAAACTATGGCTACACCTTC. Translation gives CASSPGPSSNYGYTF.

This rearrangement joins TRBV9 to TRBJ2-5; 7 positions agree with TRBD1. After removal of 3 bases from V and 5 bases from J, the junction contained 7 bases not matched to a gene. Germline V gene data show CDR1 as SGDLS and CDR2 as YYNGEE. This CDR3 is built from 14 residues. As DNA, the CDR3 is TGTGCCAGCAGCGCCCCGGGCAGGGGGGAGACCCAGTACTTC. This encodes CASSAPGRGETQYF.

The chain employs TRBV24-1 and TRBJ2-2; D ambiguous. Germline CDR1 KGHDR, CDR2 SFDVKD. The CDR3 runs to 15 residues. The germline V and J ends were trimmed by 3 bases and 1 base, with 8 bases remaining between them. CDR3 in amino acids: CATSDPTENTGELFF. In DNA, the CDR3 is TGTGCCACCAGTGATCCTACAGAGAACACCGGGGAGCTGTTTTTT.

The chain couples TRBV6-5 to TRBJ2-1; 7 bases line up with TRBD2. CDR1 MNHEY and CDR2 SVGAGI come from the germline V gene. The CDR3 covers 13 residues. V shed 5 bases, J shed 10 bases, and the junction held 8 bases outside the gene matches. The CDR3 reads CASSRPKRGEQFF. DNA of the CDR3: TGTGCCAGCAGTAGACCTAAGCGGGGAGAGCAGTTCTTC.

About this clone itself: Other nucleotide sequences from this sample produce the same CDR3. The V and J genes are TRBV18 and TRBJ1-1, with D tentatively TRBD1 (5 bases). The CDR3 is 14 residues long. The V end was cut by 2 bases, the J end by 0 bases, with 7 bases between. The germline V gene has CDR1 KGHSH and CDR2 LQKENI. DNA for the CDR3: TGTGCCAGCTCACCAGAAGGGGTGAACACTGAAGCTTTCTTT. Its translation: CASSPEGVNTEAFF.

The CDR3 DNA follows: TGCGCCAGCAGCCAAACAGGGGGCGTCCCCAATGAAAAACTGTTTTTT. Amino acids: CASSQTGGVPNEKLFF. This sequence joins TRBV4-3 and TRBJ1-4; 9 positions match TRBD1. This CDR3 contains 16 residues. With V trimmed by 2 bases and J by 5 bases, 6 bases remained unmatched. Germline CDR1 and CDR2: LGHNA and YSLEER.

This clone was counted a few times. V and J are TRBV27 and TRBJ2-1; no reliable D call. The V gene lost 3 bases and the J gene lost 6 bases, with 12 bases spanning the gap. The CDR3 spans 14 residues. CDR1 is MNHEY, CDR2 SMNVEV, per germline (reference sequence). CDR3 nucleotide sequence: TGTGCCAGCAGTTTCAATCCTAGATTCAATGAGCAGTTCTTC. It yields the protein CASSFNPRFNEQFF.

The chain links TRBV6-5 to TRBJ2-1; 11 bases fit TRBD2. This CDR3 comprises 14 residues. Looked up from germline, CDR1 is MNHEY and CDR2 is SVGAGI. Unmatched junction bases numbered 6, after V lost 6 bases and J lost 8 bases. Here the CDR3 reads CASRRTSGLYEQFF. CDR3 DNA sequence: TGTGCCAGCAGGAGGACTAGCGGGCTGTATGAGCAGTTCTTC.

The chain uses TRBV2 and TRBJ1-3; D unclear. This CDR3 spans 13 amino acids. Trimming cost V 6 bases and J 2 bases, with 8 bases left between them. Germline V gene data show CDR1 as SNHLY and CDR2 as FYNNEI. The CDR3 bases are TGTGCCAGCAGGCTAGGCCCTGGAAACACCATATATTTT. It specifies CASRLGPGNTIYF.

The CDR3 reads CASSRDRDGGYGYTF. The CDR3 coding sequence is TGTGCCAGCTCACGCGACAGGGACGGGGGCTATGGCTACACCTTC. This rearrangement joins TRBV18 to TRBJ1-2; 7 bases are a match to TRBD1. This CDR3 contains 15 residues. V gave up 4 bases and J gave up 4 bases; unmatched junction bases: 9. Per germline, CDR1 KGHSH and CDR2 LQKENI.

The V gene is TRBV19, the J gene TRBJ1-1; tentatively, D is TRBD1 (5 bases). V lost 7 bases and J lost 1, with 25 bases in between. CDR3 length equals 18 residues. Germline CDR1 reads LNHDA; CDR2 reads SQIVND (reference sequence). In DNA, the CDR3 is TGTGCCAGTATCCGAAGGACAAGTCCTATTCTGTCGAACACTGAAGCTTTCTTT. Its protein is CASIRRTSPILSNTEAFF.

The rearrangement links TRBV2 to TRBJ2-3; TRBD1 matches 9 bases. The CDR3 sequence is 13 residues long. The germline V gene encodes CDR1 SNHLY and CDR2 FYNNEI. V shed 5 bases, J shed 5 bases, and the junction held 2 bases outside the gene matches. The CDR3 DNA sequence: TGTGCCAGCAGTACAGGGGGCGGAGATACGCAGTATTTT. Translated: CASSTGGGDTQYF.

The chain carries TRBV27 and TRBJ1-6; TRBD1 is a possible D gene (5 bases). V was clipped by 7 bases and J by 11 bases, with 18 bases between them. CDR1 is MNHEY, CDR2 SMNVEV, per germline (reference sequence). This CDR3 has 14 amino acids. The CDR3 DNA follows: TGTGCCAGCACCGGGGGGACTTCGGTGGCACCCCTCCACTTT. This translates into CASTGGTSVAPLHF.

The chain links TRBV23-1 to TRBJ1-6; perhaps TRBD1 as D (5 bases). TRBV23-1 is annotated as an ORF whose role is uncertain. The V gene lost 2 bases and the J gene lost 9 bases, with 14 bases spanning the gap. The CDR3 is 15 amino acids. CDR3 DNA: TGCGCCAGCAGTCAACCGACAGCCGCTGTTTCACCCCTCCACTTT. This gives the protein CASSQPTAAVSPLHF.